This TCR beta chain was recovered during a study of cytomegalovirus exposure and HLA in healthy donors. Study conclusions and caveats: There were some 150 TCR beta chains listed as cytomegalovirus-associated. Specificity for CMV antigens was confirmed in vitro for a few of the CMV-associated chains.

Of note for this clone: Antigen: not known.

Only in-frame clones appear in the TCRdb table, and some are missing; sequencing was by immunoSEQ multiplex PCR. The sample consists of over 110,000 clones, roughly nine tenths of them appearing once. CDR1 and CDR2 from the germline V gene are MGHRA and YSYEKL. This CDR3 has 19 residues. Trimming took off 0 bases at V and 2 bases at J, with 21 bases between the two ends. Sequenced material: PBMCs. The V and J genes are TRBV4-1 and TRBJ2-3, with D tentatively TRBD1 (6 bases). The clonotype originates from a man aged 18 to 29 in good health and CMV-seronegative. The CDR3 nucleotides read TGCGCCAGCAGCCAAGATAATCTTCCCAGGACAGCCATCACAGATACGCAGTATTTT. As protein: CASSQDNLPRTAITDTQYF.